This T cell receptor (beta chain) was identified in a study of T cell responses to AZD1222 COVID-19 vaccine. Study results and limitations: Across spike, vaccine-associated CD4 TCRs were found, dominant at 160-218 and 743-854.

This CDR3 region has 16 residues. With V trimmed by 3 bases and J by 4 bases, 8 bases remained unmatched. Germline V gene data show CDR1 as WSHSY and CDR2 as SAAADI. Libraries were prepared by immunoSEQ multiplex PCR; TCRdb keeps only in-frame clonotypes and omits some of them. The sample contains about 140,000 clones, 75% to 90% of which appear only once. To note about this clone: What it binds is not known.

The chain joins TRBV10-2 to TRBJ2-7, with TRBD2 identical over 11 bases. Specimen: peripheral blood, collected on day 0 of AZD1222 vaccination. This receptor was identified in an adult in good health. The CDR3 loop reads CASSDTDTSGSYEQYF. The CDR3 DNA follows: TGCGCCAGCAGTGATACCGATACTAGCGGGAGTTACGAGCAGTACTTC.